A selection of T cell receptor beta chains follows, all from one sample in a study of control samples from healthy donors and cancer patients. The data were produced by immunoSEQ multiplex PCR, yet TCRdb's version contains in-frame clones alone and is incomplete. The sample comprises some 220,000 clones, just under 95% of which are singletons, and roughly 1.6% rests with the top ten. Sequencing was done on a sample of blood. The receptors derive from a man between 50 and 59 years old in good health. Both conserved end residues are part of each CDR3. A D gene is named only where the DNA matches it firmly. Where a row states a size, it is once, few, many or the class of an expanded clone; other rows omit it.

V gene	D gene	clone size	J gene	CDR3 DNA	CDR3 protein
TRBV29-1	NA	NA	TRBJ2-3	TGCAGCGTTGAAACGGGGTCAGATACGCAGTATTTT	CSVETGSDTQYF
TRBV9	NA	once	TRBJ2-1	TGTGCCAGCAGCGTGGGTGCCAATGAGCAGTTCTTC	CASSVGANEQFF
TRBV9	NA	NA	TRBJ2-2	TGTGCCAGCAGCGGTGGGAACAGCCCGACCGGGGAGCTGTTTTTT	CASSGGNSPTGELFF
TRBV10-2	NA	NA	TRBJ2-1	TGCGCCAGCAGTGAGTTCGCGGGGTCTTACAATGAGCAGTTCTTC	CASSEFAGSYNEQFF
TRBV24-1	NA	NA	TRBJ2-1	TGTGCCACCAGTGATTGGCAGTCGAGCTCCTACAATGAGCAGTTCTTC	CATSDWQSSSYNEQFF
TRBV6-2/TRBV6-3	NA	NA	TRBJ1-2	TGTGCCAGCAGCCTAACGGCCTCCCGGGATGGCTACACCTTC	CASSLTASRDGYTF
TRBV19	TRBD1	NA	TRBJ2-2	TGTGCCAGTAGCCCAAAACAAACAGGGGTCGGTACCGGGGAGCTGTTTTTT	CASSPKQTGVGTGELFF
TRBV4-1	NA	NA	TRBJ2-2	TGCGCCAGCACCCAAGGGATGGGGCGGAGGGAGCTGTTTTTT	CASTQGMGRRELFF
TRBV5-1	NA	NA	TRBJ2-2	TGCGCCAGCAGGATCGGGACCGGCCATCCCGGGGAGCTGTTTTTT	CASRIGTGHPGELFF
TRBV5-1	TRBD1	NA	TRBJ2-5	TGCGCCAGCAGCGTGGAAGGGACAGGGGGCGCAGAGACCCAGTACTTC	CASSVEGTGGAETQYF
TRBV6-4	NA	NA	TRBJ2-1	TGTGCCAGCAGAAAGACCGAGACCTCCTACAATGAGCAGTTCTTC	CASRKTETSYNEQFF
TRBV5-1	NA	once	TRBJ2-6	TGCGCCAGCAGCTTGGCCGCAGGGGCTGGGGCCAACGTCCTGACTTTC	CASSLAAGAGANVLTF
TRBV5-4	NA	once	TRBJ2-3	TGTGCCAGCAGCTTGGTCGGGACACAAGGAGATACGCAGTATTTT	CASSLVGTQGDTQYF
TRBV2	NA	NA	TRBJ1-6	TGTGCCAGCAGTGGCGGGGGGAATTCACCCCTCCACTTT	CASSGGGNSPLHF
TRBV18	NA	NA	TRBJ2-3	TGTGCCAGCCTACCCGTTTACACAGATACGCAGTATTTT	CASLPVYTDTQYF
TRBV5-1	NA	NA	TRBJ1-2	TGCGCCAGCAGTTCGCAGGGGATGTCCTATGGCTACACCTTC	CASSSQGMSYGYTF
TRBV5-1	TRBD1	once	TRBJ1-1	TGCGCCAGCAGCCGTGACCCAAGGGGGCCGAGGGACACTGAAGCTTTCTTT	CASSRDPRGPRDTEAFF
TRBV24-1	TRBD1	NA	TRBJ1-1	TGTGCCACCAGTGATCCCCGACAGGGCAACACTGAAGCTTTCTTT	CATSDPRQGNTEAFF
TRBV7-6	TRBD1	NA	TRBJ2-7	TGTGCCAGCAGCCCTTGGGGCAGGGGGCCGTCCTACGAGCAGTACTTC	CASSPWGRGPSYEQYF
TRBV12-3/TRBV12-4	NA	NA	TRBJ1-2	TGTGCCAGCAGTTTCACAGGGAGAGGTGGCTACACCTTC	CASSFTGRGGYTF
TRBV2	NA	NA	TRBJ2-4	TGTGCCAGCAGGGGGATCAGGGGTTCCAAAAACATTCAGTACTTC	CASRGIRGSKNIQYF
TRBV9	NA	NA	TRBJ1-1	TGTGCCAGCAGCGCCGGAGGGTACACTGAAGCTTTCTTT	CASSAGGYTEAFF
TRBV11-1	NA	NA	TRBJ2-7	TGTGCCAGCAGCTTGGTAGGGCCCAGCTCCTACGAGCAGTACTTC	CASSLVGPSSYEQYF
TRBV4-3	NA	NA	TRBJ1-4	TGCGCCAGCAGCCAGGGCGGGGGGCCGGGGGAAAAACTGTTTTTT	CASSQGGGPGEKLFF
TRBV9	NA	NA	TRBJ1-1	TGTGCCAGCCGCCGGTCGTCCAGGTCGAACACTGAAGCTTTCTTT	CASRRSSRSNTEAFF
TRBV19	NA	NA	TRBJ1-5	TGTGCCAGTAGTGGTCATAGCAATCAGCCCCAGCATTTT	CASSGHSNQPQHF
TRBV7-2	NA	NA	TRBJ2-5	TGTGCCAGCAGCTCCATGGGGGGCCAAGAGACCCAGTACTTC	CASSSMGGQETQYF
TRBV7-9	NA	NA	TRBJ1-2	TGTGCCAGCAGCTTAGAGGAAATCCCCTATGGCTACACCTTC	CASSLEEIPYGYTF
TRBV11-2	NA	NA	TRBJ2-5	TGTGCCAGCAGCTTAATCGTAGAGACCCAGTACTTC	CASSLIVETQYF
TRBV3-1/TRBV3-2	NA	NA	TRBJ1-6	TGTGCCAGCAGCCAAGATCAGGACTATTATTCACCCCTCCACTTT	CASSQDQDYYSPLHF
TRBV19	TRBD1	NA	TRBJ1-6	TGTGCCAGTAGGACCGGGACAGTTAATTCACCCCTCCACTTT	CASRTGTVNSPLHF
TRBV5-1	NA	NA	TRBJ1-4	TGCGCCAGCAGCGGGGGACTCTCAGCAGCTAATGAAAAACTGTTTTTT	CASSGGLSAANEKLFF
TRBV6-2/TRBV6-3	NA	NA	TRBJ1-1	TGTGCCAGCAGTTACGAAGAGGTCACTGAAGCTTTCTTT	CASSYEEVTEAFF